Listed below are T cell receptor beta chains from one sample, sequenced in a study of siplizumab effects on memory and regulatory T cells. Profiled with immunoSEQ multiplex PCR; TCRdb holds only in-frame clones, not every one. This sample yields about 64,000 clones, of which around 96% are seen a single time; roughly 0.097% belongs to the top ten. The sequencing input was naive CD8+ T cells sorted from blood. The source is a human donor in good health. CDR3s include the opening cysteine and the closing phenylalanine or tryptophan.

j_call v_call cdr3_aa
TRBJ2-7 TRBV14 CASSRGHQSSYEQYF
TRBJ1-3 TRBV9 CASSVTGNTIYF
TRBJ2-7 TRBV7-7 CASSVGHGTDYEQYF
TRBJ2-7 TRBV9 CASSVGFPYEQYF
TRBJ2-3 TRBV10-2 CASSELGLDLYTQYF
TRBJ1-2 TRBV6-5 CASSFDGGAYGYTF
TRBJ1-1 TRBV2 CASSDRGATEAFF
TRBJ1-2 TRBV6-6 CASRDKNYGYTF
TRBJ1-4 TRBV13 CASSYADRGESEKLFF
TRBJ1-5 TRBV9 CASSVEGSLDQPQHF
TRBJ2-5 TRBV6-5 CASSSRTGGETQYF
TRBJ1-2 TRBV27 CASSLKGRGYGYTF
TRBJ2-1 TRBV6-1 CASSDTGGRSYNEQFF
TRBJ1-1 TRBV9 CASSVAWGNTEAFF
TRBJ2-1 TRBV5-6 CASSYGTGFNEQFF
TRBJ2-5 TRBV10-2 CASSHTSGGTQETQYF
TRBJ2-7 TRBV28 CASSQSGQVWSYEQYF
TRBJ1-5 TRBV6-6 CASSLPGGRRPQHF
TRBJ2-1 TRBV5-6 CASSSYRASNEQFF
TRBJ2-2 TRBV2 CAINGPANTGELFF
TRBJ2-7 TRBV7-8 CASSLGETGSSYEQYF
TRBJ2-7 TRBV28 CASSQQIYEQYF
TRBJ2-2 TRBV4-3 CASSQDAGDTGELFF
TRBJ1-1 TRBV7-2 CASSFLLTGGDTEAFF
TRBJ2-7 TRBV2 CASSEALGEYEQYF
TRBJ1-4 TRBV27 CASRHAGTGHEKLFF
TRBJ1-1 TRBV4-1 CASSQVGGGAEAFF
TRBJ2-3 TRBV4-1 CASSHPRASSDRLSSTDTQYF
TRBJ2-7 TRBV4-3 CASSHQRTGGYEQYF
TRBJ2-5 TRBV27 CASSLRTGGVETQYF
TRBJ1-4 TRBV4-1 CASSLWTVLGDEKLFF
TRBJ2-5 TRBV4-3 CASSQDIAGEETQYF
TRBJ1-2 TRBV27 CASRGTGIYYGYTF
TRBJ1-1 TRBV7-9 CASSLAWAGSANTEAFF
TRBJ1-4 TRBV11-2 CASSSFDPKDEKLFF
TRBJ2-3 TRBV4-3 CASSQDRAGQIFTDTQYF
TRBJ1-1 TRBV9 CASSVVDILEGTEAFF
TRBJ1-4 TRBV7-6 CASSLRWGQGEKLFF
TRBJ1-1 TRBV5-4 CASSLGGKTEAFF
TRBJ2-7 TRBV5-6 CASSATGHEQYF
TRBJ2-7 TRBV6-1 CASSEGGQSLEQYF
TRBJ2-5 TRBV10-3 CAISESRLSGGAGETQYF
TRBJ2-1 TRBV7-6 CASSLASGGAGEQFF
TRBJ2-5 TRBV4-1 CASSQAGLSETQYF
TRBJ1-2 TRBV19 CASSAWDREGTNYGYTF
TRBJ2-6 TRBV13 CASSGGTRGGNVLTF
TRBJ1-2 TRBV6-1 CASSGFYRDNYGYTF
TRBJ2-1 TRBV6-5 CASSSQAGGGYEQFF